A single sample gave rise to the 24 T cell receptor beta chains below, sequenced in a study of blood T cell repertoires in COVID-19. Produced via immunoSEQ multiplex PCR; TCRdb's table is partial and in-frame only. This table has around 360,000 clones, approximately 89% appearing once. The sequenced sample was PBMCs or T cells enriched from blood (not recorded which). Receptor source: a man in his forties in a cohort exposed to, infected with or recovered from COVID-19 (not recorded which).

This chain uses TRBV12-5 with TRBJ1-2; a weak D match, TRBD1 (5 bases). From germline, CDR1 is LGHNT and CDR2 FRNRAP. V shed 6 bases and J shed 7 bases, with 9 bases lying between them. CDR3 length equals 11 residues. The CDR3 loop reads CASGTDSGYTF. In DNA form, the CDR3 reads TGTGCTAGTGGGACAGACAGTGGCTACACCTTC.

V is TRBV20-1 and J is TRBJ2-5, with D tentatively TRBD2 (6 bases). CDR1 and CDR2 from the germline V gene are DFQATT and SNEGSKA (reference sequence). V was pared by 1 base and J by 13 bases, with 13 bases between. This CDR3 region has 11 residues. The CDR3 here is CSARAEGLRYF. The CDR3 DNA reads TGCAGTGCTAGAGCCGAGGGACTCCGGTACTTC.

The V and J genes are TRBV6-5 and TRBJ2-3, with TRBD2 identical over 8 bases. V dropped 6 bases and J dropped 6; count of bases not matched to a gene: 8. Per germline, CDR1 MNHEY and CDR2 SVGAGI. There are 14 residues in the CDR3. CDR3 nucleotides: TGTGCCAGCAGCCCAGCGGGGGCGGGGGATACGCAGTATTTT. It specifies CASSPAGAGDTQYF.

The V gene is TRBV2, the J gene TRBJ2-5; TRBD2 agrees at 9 bases. Germline V gives CDR1 SNHLY, CDR2 FYNNEI. V lost 3 bases to trimming and J lost 1 base; unmatched junction nucleotides: 6. The CDR3 spans 16 residues. This CDR3 reads CASSDAGLASQETQYF. CDR3 nucleotide sequence: TGTGCCAGCAGTGATGCGGGACTAGCTTCCCAAGAGACCCAGTACTTC.

The chain joins TRBV6-5 to TRBJ1-5, with 7 positions matching TRBD1. This CDR3 is built from 14 residues. Germline V gene sequence: CDR1 MNHEY, CDR2 SVGAGI. The ends lost 0 bases at V and 7 bases at J; junction bases unmatched: 3. CDR3 protein: CASSYSGTVQPQHF. CDR3 coding DNA: TGTGCCAGCAGTTACTCAGGGACAGTCCAGCCCCAGCATTTT.

This clone has just one count. This specimen includes other DNA sequences encoding the same CDR3. V and J are TRBV6-5 and TRBJ2-7; 7 nucleotides align to TRBD1. This CDR3 is 16 amino acids long. Germline values: CDR1 MNHEY, CDR2 SVGAGI. V lost 0 bases to trimming and J lost 0 bases; unmatched junction nucleotides: 5. In DNA form, the CDR3 reads TGTGCCAGCAGTTACTCATCCGGGACAGTCTCCTACGAGCAGTACTTC. Protein product: CASSYSSGTVSYEQYF.

The chain links TRBV11-1 to TRBJ2-7, with D uncertain. V shed 5 bases and J shed 3 bases, with 14 bases lying between them. This CDR3 comprises 14 residues. The V gene's germline CDR1 is SGHAT and CDR2 FQDESV (reference sequence). Written as DNA, the CDR3 is TGTGCCAGCAGCGACCGTAAGGAGAGCTACGAGCAGTACTTC. Its translation is CASSDRKESYEQYF.

The chain couples TRBV15 to TRBJ1-2; a weak D match, TRBD1 (6 bases). Germline CDR1 LNHNV, CDR2 YYDKDF (reference sequence). The V and J ends lost 0 bases and 10 bases respectively, with 18 bases between them. This CDR3 has 15 amino acids. The CDR3 spells CATSRELGATLPYTF. Written as DNA, the CDR3 is TGTGCCACCAGCAGAGAACTGGGGGCAACCCTTCCCTACACCTTC.

The chain joins TRBV29-1 to TRBJ2-1; D ambiguous. Per germline, CDR1 SQVTM and CDR2 ANQGSEA. Between the trimmed V and J ends, which lost 2 bases and 9 bases, there was a span of 14 bases. CDR3 length: 13 residues. CDR3 amino acids: CSVELVPRSEQFF. In DNA form, the CDR3 reads TGCAGCGTTGAACTAGTTCCACGGAGTGAGCAGTTCTTC.

The V and J genes are TRBV5-4 and TRBJ2-3; 7 nucleotides match TRBD2. CDR1 and CDR2 from the germline V gene are SGHNT and YYREEE (reference sequence). CDR3 size: 19 residues. After removal of 0 bases from V and 3 bases from J, the junction contained 16 bases not matched to a gene. CDR3 nucleotides: TGTGCCAGCAGCTTGGCCGACTATCTCGGGGAGCGGGAAACAGATACGCAGTATTTT. Translated, it gives CASSLADYLGERETDTQYF.

CDR3 residues: CASSSLGLEQFF. The CDR3 DNA is TGTGCCAGCAGTTCTCTGGGGCTGGAGCAGTTCTTC. V is TRBV27 and J is TRBJ2-1, with TRBD1 as a possible D gene (5 bases). The CDR3 is 12 residues long. Trimming removed 4 bases at V and 10 bases at J, with 11 bases between. CDR1 and CDR2 (germline): MNHEY, SMNVEV (reference sequence).

The genes are TRBV5-1 and TRBJ1-5, with 8 bases aligning to TRBD1. Trimming took 1 base from V and 3 from J; bases not matched to a gene: 3. The CDR3 contains 15 residues. Germline V CDR1 and CDR2: SGHRS, YFSETQ. CDR3: CASSLWTGPNQPQHF. The CDR3 nucleotides read TGCGCCAGCAGCTTGTGGACAGGGCCCAATCAGCCCCAGCATTTT.

The rearrangement joins TRBV30 to TRBJ2-6; D not certain. CDR3 length: 12 residues. Germline V gene data show CDR1 as GTSNPN and CDR2 as SVGIG (reference sequence). The germline V and J ends were trimmed by 5 bases and 13 bases, with 15 bases remaining between them. This CDR3 reads CAWESSARVLTF. As DNA, the CDR3 is TGTGCCTGGGAGTCTTCCGCCAGAGTCCTGACTTTC. The whole variable domain, filled in from reference TRBV30 and TRBJ2-6, reads SQTIHQWPATLVQPVGSPLSLECTVEGTSNPNLYWYRQAAGRGLQLLFYSVGIGQISSEVPQNLSASRPQDRQFILSSKKLLLSDSGFYLCAWESSARVLTFGAGSRLTVL.

The chain carries TRBV9 and TRBJ1-2, with D unresolved. Germline CDR1 reads SGDLS; CDR2 reads YYNGEE. CDR3 length equals 11 residues. Trimming took off 0 bases at V and 9 bases at J, with 6 bases between the two ends. CDR3 in DNA: TGTGCCAGCAGCGTAGAACATCGCTACACCTTC. Residues: CASSVEHRYTF.

The chain couples TRBV7-9 to TRBJ1-1; D call uncertain. Germline values: CDR1 SEHNR, CDR2 FQNEAQ (reference sequence). The CDR3 spans 12 residues. The germline V and J ends were trimmed by 4 bases and 11 bases, with 14 bases remaining between them. CDR3 DNA sequence: TGTGCCAGCAGCTCATTTAATCCGGGTGCTTTCTTT. Residues: CASSSFNPGAFF. Looking up the rest from reference TRBV7-9 and TRBJ1-1 gives the full variable domain: DTGVSQNPRHKITKRGQNVTFRCDPISEHNRLYWYRQTLGQGPEFLTYFQNEAQLEKSRLLSDRFSAERPKGSFSTLEIQRTEQGDSAMYLCASSSFNPGAFFGQGTRLTVV.

The rearrangement links TRBV3-1 (or the pseudogene TRBV3-2) to TRBJ2-1; D is perhaps TRBD2 (5 bases). The CDR3 has 14 amino acids. V gave up 0 bases and J gave up 6 bases, with 9 bases separating them. Germline-derived CDR1 and CDR2 are LGHDT and YNNKEL (reference sequence). The CDR3 loop is CASSQDTLANEQFF. CDR3 coding DNA: TGTGCCAGCAGCCAAGATACCCTAGCCAATGAGCAGTTCTTC.

V gene TRBV2 combines with J gene TRBJ2-7; D unclear. Germline V gives CDR1 SNHLY, CDR2 FYNNEI. Trimming cost V 4 bases and J 0 bases, with 4 bases left between them. This CDR3 region has 12 residues. The CDR3 is CASSGSSYEQYF. CDR3 DNA sequence: TGTGCCAGCAGTGGGAGCTCCTACGAGCAGTACTTC.

V and J are TRBV19 and TRBJ1-5; 8 bases align to TRBD1. The V gene's germline CDR1 is LNHDA and CDR2 SQIVND (reference sequence). Germline trimming cut 7 bases from V and 6 bases from J; bases unmatched to any gene: 5. CDR3 length equals 13 residues. In DNA, the CDR3 is TGTGCCAGTAATACAGGGGGGAGTCAGCCCCAGCATTTT. Translated, it gives CASNTGGSQPQHF.

The rearrangement joins TRBV28 to TRBJ1-2, with D perhaps TRBD1 (5 bases). V dropped 5 bases and J dropped 2 bases, with 12 bases sitting between them. The germline gives CDR1 MDHEN, CDR2 SYDVKM. The CDR3 runs to 14 residues. CDR3 DNA sequence: TGTGCCAGCAGTGTGGGGGGGGAAAACTATGGCTACACCTTC. It is translated as CASSVGGENYGYTF.

This chain links TRBV7-9 with TRBJ1-5; TRBD1 agrees at 8 bases. The V and J ends lost 5 bases and 6 bases, in that order; junction bases with no gene match: 3. The V gene's germline CDR1 is SEHNR and CDR2 FQNEAQ (reference sequence). The CDR3 length is 13 residues. In DNA, the CDR3 is TGTGCCAGCAGCCAGGGGGCGGGTCAGCCCCAGCATTTT. Protein product: CASSQGAGQPQHF.

The chain combines TRBV30 with TRBJ2-2; no clear D gene. V lost 0 bases, J lost 6 bases, and 8 bases lay in between. The V gene's germline CDR1 is GTSNPN and CDR2 SVGIG (reference sequence). The CDR3 spans 13 residues. The CDR3 DNA reads TGTGCCTGGAGTGTGGCCCGCCCCGGGGAGCTGTTTTTT. Translation gives CAWSVARPGELFF.

The V call is TRBV28, the J call TRBJ1-4; no clear D gene. This CDR3 comprises 15 residues. V lost 10 bases to trimming and J lost 0 bases, with 15 bases between them. The germline CDR1 and CDR2 sequences are MDHEN and SYDVKM. The CDR3 here is CATRMYSATNEKLFF. The CDR3 coding sequence is TGTGCCACCCGAATGTACAGTGCAACTAATGAAAAACTGTTTTTT.

In this sample, this clone turned up once. The V call is TRBV6-5, the J call TRBJ2-7, with D perhaps TRBD2 (6 bases). Germline V gives CDR1 MNHEY, CDR2 SVGAGI. Trimming took 0 bases from V and 5 from J, leaving 14 bases between them. The CDR3 is 15 residues long. DNA of the CDR3: TGTGCCAGCAGTTACTCGAGCGGGTTTCTGCACGAGCAGTACTTC. Translation: CASSYSSGFLHEQYF.

The chain uses TRBV19 and TRBJ2-7; D uncertain. V was shortened by 6 bases and J by 3 bases, with 6 bases between the two germline ends. CDR3 size: 11 residues. Germline CDR1 reads LNHDA; CDR2 reads SQIVND (reference sequence). The CDR3 sequence is CASRQNYEQYF. CDR3 coding DNA: TGTGCCAGTAGACAGAACTACGAGCAGTACTTC.